Reported below is one TCR beta chain. Its antigen is as yet unknown. The data were obtained in a study of graft-versus-host responses after intestinal transplantation. Findings of the study overall: High graft-versus-host to host-versus-graft clonal ratios were found in allografts of patients who had graft-donor T cell macrochimerism.

Sequenced by immunoSEQ multiplex PCR; TCRdb stores in-frame clones only, minus some. The sample yields some 110,000 clones, around 90% seen once. The clonotype comes from a human donor who was the organ donor for an intestinal transplant. Sequencing used unstimulated CD4+ T cells sorted from spleen or lymph node cells, obtained before transplant.

The CDR3 DNA is TGCGCCAGCAGCGTAGACAGGGGAGGAGATACGCAGTATTTT. Its protein product is CASSVDRGGDTQYF. This chain connects TRBV5-1 to TRBJ2-3, with 8 bases matching TRBD1. This CDR3 is 14 amino acids long. The junction had 6 bases not matched to a gene; V was cut back by 4 bases and J by 5 bases. Germline-derived CDR1 and CDR2 are SGHRS and YFSETQ.